This T cell receptor (beta chain) was captured in a study of T cell clonotyping in hematopoietic cell transplantation. Findings of the study overall: After transplant, recipient diversity fell while pathologically expanded clonotypes grew through day 180. Few recipient clonotypes overlapped donors; over 95% were de novo at given depth. No sorting was done, leaving CD4 and CD8 contributions mixed.

Blood collection times were about day -28 and days 30, 100, 180 posttransplant. This clone was found once. Its specificity is not known. Method: immunoSEQ multiplex PCR; TCRdb's copy keeps in-frame clones and lacks some. The repertoire holds approximately 4,600 clones, with roughly 77% as singletons. The receptor comes from a female patient between 50 and 59 years old who had an allogeneic stem cell transplant from an unrelated donor, so the T cells may come from the graft donor. Some clones in this sample may be carry-over from other donors' samples. The sequences come from peripheral blood mononuclear cells, collected 100 days after allogeneic stem cell transplant.

The CDR3 loop reads CASSMGREQITLYSNQPQHF. DNA for the CDR3: TGTGCCAGTAGTATGGGGCGGGAACAGATTACCCTTTATAGCAATCAGCCCCAGCATTTT. This chain uses TRBV19 with TRBJ1-5; D perhaps matches TRBD1 (5 bases). The CDR3 totals 20 residues. V shed 3 bases and J shed 0 bases, with 24 bases lying between them. Germline V gives CDR1 LNHDA, CDR2 SQIVND (reference sequence).